This T cell receptor (beta chain) emerged from a study of blood T cell repertoires in COVID-19. The V gene lost 0 bases and the J gene lost 0 bases, with 7 bases spanning the gap. CDR1 is SGHTA and CDR2 is FQGNSA in the germline V gene. CDR3 size: 15 residues. The table came from immunoSEQ multiplex PCR; TCRdb's copy has only in-frame clones and leaves some out. The sample yields 100,000 to 130,000 clones, roughly 90% seen once. The sample was peripheral blood. The gene calls are TRBV7-2 and TRBJ2-3, with D unresolved. This TCR was recovered from a man aged 35 to 55 with active or convalescent COVID-19. The CDR3, as DNA: TGTGCCAGCAGCTTAGCGCGGATTAGCACAGATACGCAGTATTTT. This translates into CASSLARISTDTQYF.